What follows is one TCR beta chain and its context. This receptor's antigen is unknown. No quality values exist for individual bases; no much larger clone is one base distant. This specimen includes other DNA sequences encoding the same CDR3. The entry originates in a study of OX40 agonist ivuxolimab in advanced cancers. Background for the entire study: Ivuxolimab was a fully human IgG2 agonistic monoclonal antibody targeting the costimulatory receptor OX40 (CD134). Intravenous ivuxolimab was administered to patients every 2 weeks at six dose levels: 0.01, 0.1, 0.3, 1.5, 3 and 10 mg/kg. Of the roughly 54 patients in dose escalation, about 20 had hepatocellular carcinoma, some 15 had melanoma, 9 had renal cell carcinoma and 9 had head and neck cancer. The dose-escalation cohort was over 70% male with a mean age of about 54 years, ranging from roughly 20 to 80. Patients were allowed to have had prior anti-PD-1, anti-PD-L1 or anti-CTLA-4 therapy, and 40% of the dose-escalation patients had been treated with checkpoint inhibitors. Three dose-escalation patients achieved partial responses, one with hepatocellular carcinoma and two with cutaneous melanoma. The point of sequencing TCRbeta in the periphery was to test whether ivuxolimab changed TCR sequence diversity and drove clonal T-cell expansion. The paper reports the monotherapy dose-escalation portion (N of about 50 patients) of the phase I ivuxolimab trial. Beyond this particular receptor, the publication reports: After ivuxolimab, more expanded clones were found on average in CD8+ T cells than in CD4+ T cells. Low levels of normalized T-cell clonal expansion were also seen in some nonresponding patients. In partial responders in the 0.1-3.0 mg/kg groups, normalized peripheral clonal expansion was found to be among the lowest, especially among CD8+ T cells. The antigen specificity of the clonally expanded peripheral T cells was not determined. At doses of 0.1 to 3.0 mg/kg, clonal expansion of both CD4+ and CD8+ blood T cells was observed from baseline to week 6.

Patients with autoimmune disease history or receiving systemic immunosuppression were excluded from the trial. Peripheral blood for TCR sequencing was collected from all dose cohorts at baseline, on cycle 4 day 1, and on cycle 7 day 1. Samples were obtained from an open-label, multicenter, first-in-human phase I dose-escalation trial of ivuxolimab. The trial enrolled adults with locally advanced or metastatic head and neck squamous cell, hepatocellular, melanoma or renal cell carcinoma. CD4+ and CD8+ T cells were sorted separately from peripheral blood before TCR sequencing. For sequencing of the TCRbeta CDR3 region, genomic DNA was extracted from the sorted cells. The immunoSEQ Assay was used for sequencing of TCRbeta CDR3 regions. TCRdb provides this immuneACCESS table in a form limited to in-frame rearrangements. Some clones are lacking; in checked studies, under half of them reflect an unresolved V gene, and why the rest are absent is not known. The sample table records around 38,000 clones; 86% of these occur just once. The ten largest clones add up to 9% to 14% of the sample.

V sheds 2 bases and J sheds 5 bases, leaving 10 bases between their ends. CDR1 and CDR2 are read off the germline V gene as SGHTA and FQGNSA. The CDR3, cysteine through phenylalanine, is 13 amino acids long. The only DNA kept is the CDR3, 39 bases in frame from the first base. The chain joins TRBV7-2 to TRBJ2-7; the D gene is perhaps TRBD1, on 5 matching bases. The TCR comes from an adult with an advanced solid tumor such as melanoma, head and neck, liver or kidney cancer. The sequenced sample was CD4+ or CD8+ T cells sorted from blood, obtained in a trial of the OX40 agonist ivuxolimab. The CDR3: CASSLKVRDEQYF. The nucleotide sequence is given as TGTGCCAGCAGCTTAAAGGTCAGGGACGAGCAGTACTTC.